This TCR beta chain was found in a study of T-cell reconstitution after alpha-beta-depleted transplantation in children (dated by TCRdb to about 2016). Concerning the study at large: Using TCR repertoire profiling, the study followed T-cell immune reconstitution in a quantitative way in children after TCRalphabeta/CD19-depleted allogeneic hematopoietic cell transplantation. Summary of the overall study and its limitations: The apparently early alphabetaT-cell count recovery about two months after transplant was reportedly dependent on only several hundred rapidly expanded clones derived from non-depleted graft cells. In some patients, the high TCRbeta diversity seen at day 60 was put down to recipient T cells and intrathymic progenitors that had survived conditioning. Over subsequent months, a decline in hyperexpanded clone frequencies was noted, and after one year, T-cell counts and TCRbeta diversity were mostly ascribed to newly produced T cells.

Libraries came from PCR. The sequencer was an Illumina HiSeq 2500. To normalize quantification of the TCRbeta repertoire, the TCR libraries were built with molecular barcoding that relied on unique molecular identifiers. The raw public reads went through TCRdb reprocessing: fastp at Q25, MiXCR clone calling, in-frame beta chains kept. Here each entry gathers all rows of one CDR3 protein and keeps the most common genes and DNA. Recorded for this sample are approximately 980,000 distinct CDR3 sequences; 25% to 30% of them occurred a single time. The ten top clones hold roughly 28% of the sample. What this sample's treatment or condition label stands for: allogeneic hematopoietic cell transplantation with graft depleted of TCRalphabeta T cells and CD19 B cells. The children who served as transplant recipients had been given grafts of TCRalphabeta/CD19-depleted allogeneic hematopoietic cells. CDR1 and CDR2 (MNHEY, SMNVEV) derive from the germline V gene (reference sequence). The CDR3 sequence holds 16 residues, the cysteine and phenylalanine included. The sequence is cut down to CDR3 DNA, 48 bases in frame from base 1. V and J are truncated by 0 bases and 11 bases respectively, leaving an intervening sequence of 22 bases.

Of note for this clonotype: Its target antigen remains unknown. Base qualities were left out, and no much larger clone turns up one base away.

The chain uses TRBV27 and TRBJ1-1; no confident D gene assignment can be made. The material sequenced was PBMCs, mostly from graft donor cells, taken 360 days after TCRalphabeta/CD19-depleted stem cell transplant. The sequence was obtained from a boy under three years old who had a stem cell transplant for SCID, so the T cells may come from the graft donor. The CDR3 region has the sequence CASSLSMQSRYEVAFF. At the DNA level, the sequence is TGTGCCAGCAGTTTATCGATGCAGAGTCGATATGAAGTGGCTTTCTTT.